The clone carrying this T cell receptor beta chain was seen many times. Trimming pared 5 bases from V and 12 bases from J, leaving 11 bases between. There are 11 residues in the CDR3. The sample providers were healthy Caucasian people from Russia, aged roughly 6 to 95. The data stem from a study of blood T cells in healthy people across ages. A sample-barcoded 5' primer and a J-beta primer mix were used in a second PCR of roughly 6 to 11 cycles. One entry per CDR3 protein, called by TCRdb with MiXCR from the 5' RACE reads. The sample lists about 1.8 million distinct CDR3 sequences; about 49% were seen once.

The sequenced sample consisted of blood. The J gene is TRBJ2-1, the V gene TRBV12-3 or TRBV12-4; D is ambiguous. The clonotype was recovered from a woman aged 40 to 50 in good health. The CDR3 loop is CASSLDFGQFF. CDR3 coding DNA: TGTGCCAGCAGTCTCGATTTTGGGCAGTTCTTC.